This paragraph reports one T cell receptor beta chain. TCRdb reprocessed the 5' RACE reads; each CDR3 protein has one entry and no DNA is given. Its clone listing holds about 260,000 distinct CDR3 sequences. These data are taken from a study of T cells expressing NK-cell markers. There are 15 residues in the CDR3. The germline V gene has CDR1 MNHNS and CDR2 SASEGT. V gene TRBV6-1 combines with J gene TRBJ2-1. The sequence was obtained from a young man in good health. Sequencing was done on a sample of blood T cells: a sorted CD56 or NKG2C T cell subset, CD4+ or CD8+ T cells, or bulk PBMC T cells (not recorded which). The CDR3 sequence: CASRPSGSSYNEQFF.